This TCR beta chain is from a study of blood T cell repertoires in COVID-19. Study-level information: The analysed material was cDNA or gDNA that came from T cells, B-cell-depleted T cells, or PBMCs.

One Seattle source followed patients from active infection through their disease course. In the authors' methods: Reference gene primer amplification yielded estimated nucleated cell counts. Clones were sequenced by immunoSEQ multiplex PCR, and TCRdb holds only the in-frame ones, with some missing. The V and J calls and clone size come from that table; D and trimming were worked out from the DNA. The sample has some 300,000 clones, approximately 86% seen once. Germline trimming cut 6 bases from V and 1 base from J; bases unmatched to any gene: 4. The CDR3 has 14 residues. Germline CDR1 reads SNHLY; CDR2 reads FYNNEI.

The chain joins TRBV2 to TRBJ1-1; 8 bases align to TRBD1. The source material was peripheral blood. This receptor was taken from a woman between 70 and 85 years old with COVID-19, enrolled during active disease. Here the CDR3 reads CASRPQGGNTEAFF. The CDR3 DNA reads as TGTGCCAGCAGACCACAGGGGGGGAACACTGAAGCTTTCTTT.